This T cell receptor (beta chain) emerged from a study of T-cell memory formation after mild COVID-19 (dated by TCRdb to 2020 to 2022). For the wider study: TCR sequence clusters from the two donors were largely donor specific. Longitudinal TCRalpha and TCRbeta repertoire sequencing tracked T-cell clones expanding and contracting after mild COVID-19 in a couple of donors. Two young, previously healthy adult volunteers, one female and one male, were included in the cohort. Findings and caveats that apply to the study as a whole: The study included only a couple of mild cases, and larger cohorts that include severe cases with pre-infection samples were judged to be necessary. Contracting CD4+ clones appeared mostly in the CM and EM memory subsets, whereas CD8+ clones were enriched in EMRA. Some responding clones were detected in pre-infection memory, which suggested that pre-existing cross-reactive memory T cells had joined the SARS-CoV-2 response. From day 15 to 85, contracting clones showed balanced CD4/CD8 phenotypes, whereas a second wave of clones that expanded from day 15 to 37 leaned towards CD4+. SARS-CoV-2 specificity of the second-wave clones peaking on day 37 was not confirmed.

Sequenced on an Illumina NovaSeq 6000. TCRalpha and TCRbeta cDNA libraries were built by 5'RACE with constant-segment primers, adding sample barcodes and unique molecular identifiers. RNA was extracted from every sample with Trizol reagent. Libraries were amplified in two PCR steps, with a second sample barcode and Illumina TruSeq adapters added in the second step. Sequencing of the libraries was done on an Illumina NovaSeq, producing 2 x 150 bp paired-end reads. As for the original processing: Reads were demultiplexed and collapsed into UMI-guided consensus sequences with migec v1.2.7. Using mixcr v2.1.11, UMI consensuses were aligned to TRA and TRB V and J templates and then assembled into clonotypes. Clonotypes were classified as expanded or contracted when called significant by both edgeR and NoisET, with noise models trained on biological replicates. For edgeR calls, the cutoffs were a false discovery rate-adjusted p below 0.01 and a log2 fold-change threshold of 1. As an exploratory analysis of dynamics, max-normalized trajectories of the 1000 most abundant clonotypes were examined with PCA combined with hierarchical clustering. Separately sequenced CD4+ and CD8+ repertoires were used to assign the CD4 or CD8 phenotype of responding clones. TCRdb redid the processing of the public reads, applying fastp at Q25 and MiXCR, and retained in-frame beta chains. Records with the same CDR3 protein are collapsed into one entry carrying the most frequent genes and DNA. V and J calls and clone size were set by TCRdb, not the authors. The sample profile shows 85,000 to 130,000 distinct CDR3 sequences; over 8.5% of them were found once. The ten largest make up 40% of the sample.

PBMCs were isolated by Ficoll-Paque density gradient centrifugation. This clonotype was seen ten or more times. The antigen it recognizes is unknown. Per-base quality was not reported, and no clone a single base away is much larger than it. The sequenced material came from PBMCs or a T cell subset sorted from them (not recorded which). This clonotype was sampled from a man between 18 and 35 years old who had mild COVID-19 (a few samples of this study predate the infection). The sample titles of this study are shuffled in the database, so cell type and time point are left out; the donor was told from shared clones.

CDR3 protein: CSVDLGSLETQYF. The nucleotide sequence is given as TGCAGCGTTGATCTTGGCAGCCTGGAGACCCAGTACTTC. The chain employs TRBV29-1 and TRBJ2-5; there is no confident call for the D gene. V and J are truncated by 3 bases and 5 bases respectively, leaving an intervening sequence of 13 bases. Its CDR3 holds 13 amino acids, cysteine through phenylalanine. The retained sequence is limited to the CDR3, 39 bases, with the frame set at the first base. CDR1 and CDR2, per the germline V gene, are SQVTM and ANQGSEA.